The clone carrying this T cell receptor beta chain was detected ten times or more. The antigen is unknown. This entry belongs to a study of blood T cells in healthy people across ages. Study information: Template-switching capture recovered about one barcoded beta molecule per two T cells.

With a J-beta primer mix and a sample-barcoded 5' primer, a second PCR ran about 6 to 11 cycles. A single record per CDR3 protein comes from TCRdb applying MiXCR to the 5' RACE reads. The sample shows 630,000 or so distinct CDR3 sequences, roughly 30% of them seen only once. The junction had 5 bases not matched to a gene; V was cut back by 1 base and J by 2 bases. Germline CDR1 is SGHTA and CDR2 is FQGNSA. CDR3 length: 18 amino acids. Study observations and caveats: Estimated diversity, derived from one million T cells, was regarded as an underestimate.

Sequenced sample: blood. The sequence was collected from a woman over 75 in good health. This chain uses TRBV7-2 with TRBJ2-7; 16 bases map to TRBD2. The CDR3 sequence: CASSLVGTSGGAPYEQYF. CDR3 DNA sequence: TGTGCCAGCAGCTTAGTGGGGACTAGCGGGGGGGCCCCCTACGAGCAGTACTTC.